This T cell receptor (beta chain) was sequenced during a study of cytomegalovirus exposure and HLA in healthy donors. Study-level results: A later analysis showed HLA-associated TCR beta chains outstripping equally common others in clonal expansion. Sequencing depth roughly uniform across donors was assumed in presence/absence analyses.

As regards this clone: Antigen unknown.

The PCR was carried out with 60 Vbeta primers and 13 Jbeta primers. Sequenced by immunoSEQ multiplex PCR; TCRdb stores in-frame clones only, minus some. The sample gives some 160,000 clones, roughly three quarters of which show up once; approximately 6.8% is in the top ten. V was trimmed by 4 bases and J by 1 base, leaving 16 bases between them. The germline V gene has CDR1 SGHDT and CDR2 YYEEEE. The CDR3 is 16 residues long. Material for sequencing was PBMCs. The sequence came from a middle-aged woman in good health and CMV-seropositive. This rearrangement joins TRBV5-6 to TRBJ2-3, with D possibly being TRBD1 (6 bases). For the CDR3, the DNA is TGTGCCAGCAGCCCGGCAGGGGCACCACGCACAGATACGCAGTATTTT. Its protein product is CASSPAGAPRTDTQYF.